The 17 T cell receptor beta chains reported below all come from one sample, sequenced in a study of monozygotic twins with inflammatory bowel disease. TCRdb re-called the 5' RACE reads; one entry per CDR3 protein, DNA not given. This repertoire includes approximately 140,000 distinct CDR3 sequences. The sample taken for sequencing was blood. The receptors originated from a human donor with ulcerative colitis or Crohn's disease, or a healthy co-twin of an affected twin (not recorded which).

The chain has TRBV7-9 and TRBJ2-7; TCRdb returns TRBD1, unconfirmable since there is no DNA. This CDR3 spans 15 amino acids. From germline, CDR1 is SEHNR and CDR2 FQNEAQ (reference sequence). This chain's CDR3 is CASSEHFDRVGEQYF.

J is TRBJ1-5 and V is TRBV6-1; the D call of TRBD1 rests on TCRdb alone, since no DNA is present to check it. CDR1 and CDR2 (germline): MNHNS, SASEGT. The CDR3 extends over 18 amino acids. CDR3: CASSEYTVGQYSNQPQHF.

The CDR3: CASSPNLAEEQYF. J is TRBJ2-7 and V is TRBV18. The CDR3 spans 13 residues. Looked up from germline, CDR1 is KGHSH and CDR2 is LQKENI.

This sequence joins TRBV20-1 and TRBJ2-1; TCRdb selects TRBD1, and the lack of DNA leaves this call unchecked. This CDR3 has 16 residues. Germline-derived CDR1 and CDR2 are DFQATT and SNEGSKA (reference sequence). This chain's CDR3 is CSARTAGATSYNEQFF.

The J gene is TRBJ2-1, the V gene TRBV28; TCRdb returns TRBD1, unconfirmable since there is no DNA. Germline loops: CDR1 MDHEN, CDR2 SYDVKM. This CDR3 comprises 13 residues. CDR3 sequence reads: CASWGVGRGELFF.

The chain employs TRBV6-5 and TRBJ2-7. The V gene's germline CDR1 is MNHEY and CDR2 SVGAGI. This CDR3 is 12 amino acids long. CDR3 in amino acids: CASSSYSYEQYF.

This sequence joins TRBV7-9 and TRBJ2-1; no DNA is available, so the TRBD1 call from TCRdb remains unchecked. There are 16 residues in the CDR3. In germline, CDR1 is SEHNR, CDR2 FQNEAQ (reference sequence). The CDR3 reads CASSPPGKVGGSEQFF.

V gene TRBV28 combines with J gene TRBJ1-1; the D gene TCRdb calls, TRBD1, cannot be checked with no DNA. The CDR3 loop spans 15 amino acids. The V gene's germline CDR1 is MDHEN and CDR2 SYDVKM. The CDR3 is CASSFPGFLNTEAFF. Complete variable domain (other parts from reference TRBV28 and TRBJ1-1): DVKVTQSSRYLVKRTGEKVFLECVQDMDHENMFWYRQDPGLGLRLIYFSYDVKMKEKGDIPEGYSVSREKKERFSLILESASTNQTSMYLCASSFPGFLNTEAFFGQGTRLTVV.

The genes are TRBV5-1 and TRBJ2-5; TCRdb names TRBD1, which stays unverified in the absence of DNA. From germline, CDR1 is SGHRS and CDR2 YFSETQ. The CDR3 has 14 amino acids. CDR3: CASSTPGAEETQYF.

The gene calls are TRBV5-1 and TRBJ2-5. CDR1 is SGHRS and CDR2 is YFSETQ in the germline V gene. This CDR3 is 13 amino acids long. The chain's CDR3 is CASSLGVQETQYF.

V is TRBV30 and J is TRBJ2-4. The CDR3 runs 15 residues. CDR1 is GTSNPN and CDR2 is SVGIG in the germline V gene (reference sequence). The CDR3 here is CAWSVGGRTKNIQYF.

V is TRBV7-2 and J is TRBJ1-4; no DNA is available, so the TRBD1 call from TCRdb remains unchecked. CDR1 is SGHTA and CDR2 is FQGNSA in the germline V gene. The length of the CDR3 is 15 residues. The CDR3 sequence is CASSLSQGGGEKLFF.

The chain employs TRBV6-1 and TRBJ2-4; TCRdb's D call of TRBD1 is untestable without DNA. The CDR3 has 16 residues. Germline V gives CDR1 MNHNS, CDR2 SASEGT. The chain's CDR3 is CASSDRTGSSKNIQYF.

The genes are TRBV7-2 and TRBJ1-4; TCRdb's D call, TRBD1, is unchecked because there is no DNA. Germline V gives CDR1 SGHTA, CDR2 FQGNSA. There are 14 residues in the CDR3. This CDR3 is CASRTGLYNEKLFF.

This rearrangement joins TRBV7-8 to TRBJ2-1. The germline V gene encodes CDR1 SGHVS and CDR2 FQNEAQ. The CDR3 contains 16 residues. The CDR3: CASSLSYGIEYNEQFF.

This chain connects TRBV7-2 to TRBJ1-2; TCRdb selects TRBD1, and the lack of DNA leaves this call unchecked. Germline-derived CDR1 and CDR2 are SGHTA and FQGNSA. The CDR3 is 15 residues long. This CDR3 reads CASSLSAGASYGYTF.

The rearrangement joins TRBV5-1 to TRBJ1-6; as DNA is missing, the TRBD1 call by TCRdb cannot be tested. The germline V gene encodes CDR1 SGHRS and CDR2 YFSETQ. The length of the CDR3 is 14 residues. CDR3 region: CASSRDRVGSPLHF.